The 4 T cell receptor beta chains in this list originate from one sample, sequenced in a study of Graves' ophthalmopathy and Graves' hyperthyroidism. Amplifying from RNA transcripts, the study obtained TCR beta CDR3 regions. Second-round multiplex PCR followed a first-round RT-PCR using HTBI primers. TCRdb itself ran the multiplex PCR reads through MiXCR, one entry per CDR3 protein. The repertoire consists of around 660,000 distinct CDR3 sequences, with about two fifths occurring once and the leading ten covering more than 2.5%. Sample: peripheral blood. Every receptor here comes from an adult man with Graves' ophthalmopathy.

The chain joins TRBV7-8 to TRBJ2-1; no firm D call. With 5 bases removed from V and 6 bases from J, the gap between germline ends came to 14 bases. The CDR3 is made up of 14 amino acids. In germline, CDR1 is SGHVS, CDR2 FQNEAQ. CDR3 coding DNA: TGTGCCAGCAGCCGTCGACCGAGCCGCAATGAGCAGTTCTTC. This translates into CASSRRPSRNEQFF.

Details on this clonotype: A read error may be the cause here, since a much bigger clone is one base away. This chain links TRBV12-3 or TRBV12-4 with TRBJ2-5; D unresolved. This CDR3 spans 15 amino acids. CDR3 bases: TGTGCCAGCAGTTGGAGTCAACCAGGTCAAGAGACCCGGTACTTC. This gives the protein CASSWSQPGQETRYF.

J is TRBJ2-6 and V is TRBV7-9, with TRBD1 matching over 10 bases. In germline, CDR1 is SEHNR, CDR2 FQNEAQ (reference sequence). After removal of 4 bases from V and 2 bases from J, the junction contained 5 bases not matched to a gene. This CDR3 region has 17 residues. CDR3 in amino acids: CASSWDRGVTGANVLTF. In nucleotides, the CDR3 is TGTGCCAGCAGCTGGGACAGGGGTGTGACTGGGGCCAACGTCCTGACTTTC.

The table lists this clonotype with many counts. The chain combines TRBV24-1 with TRBJ2-7, with D hard to call. Trimming shortened V by 0 bases and J by 3 bases, and 5 bases separated the two germline ends. CDR1 is KGHDR and CDR2 is SFDVKD in the germline V gene. The CDR3 has 13 amino acids. Written as DNA, the CDR3 is TGTGCCACCAGTGATTTGGTGGGCTACGAGCAGTACTTC. Amino acids: CATSDLVGYEQYF.